Listed here are 17 T cell receptor beta chains from one sample, sequenced in a study of CD8+CD57+ T cells in acquired aplastic anemia. Genomic DNA templated the TCR beta VDJ and CDR3 profiling. TCRdb re-derived calls from the reads in MiXCR, one entry per CDR3 protein. The sample consists of more than 150,000 distinct CDR3 sequences, around 48% of them appearing once. Patients picked for sequencing had shown CD8+CD57+ cell expansion detected by flow cytometry. Specimen: sorted CD4+, CD8+, or CD8+CD57+ T cells (not recorded which) from PBMCs. All receptors come from a human donor with aplastic anemia.

The sample holds many counts of this clonotype. This chain links TRBV5-5 with TRBJ1-3, with D unresolved. V lost 2 bases, J lost 0 bases, and 9 bases lay in between. In germline, CDR1 is SGHKS, CDR2 YYEKEE (reference sequence). The CDR3 runs 15 residues. CDR3 in DNA: TGTGCCAGCAGCTTTTTGGGGAACTCTGGAAACACCATATATTTT. Protein product: CASSFLGNSGNTIYF.

This clonotype was picked up many times. V usage is TRBV27 and J usage is TRBJ2-3; D remains ambiguous. The length of the CDR3 is 15 residues. Germline loops: CDR1 MNHEY, CDR2 SMNVEV (reference sequence). V gave up 5 bases and J gave up 9 bases, with 21 bases separating them. The CDR3 sequence: CASSPPPVALGTQYF. CDR3 in DNA: TGTGCCAGCAGTCCTCCCCCGGTTGCGTTGGGGACGCAGTATTTT.

This clonotype turned up a few times. This chain joins TRBV2 and TRBJ1-1; D remains unclear. The CDR3 has 13 amino acids. The V gene lost 2 bases and the J gene lost 5 bases, with 9 bases spanning the gap. In germline, CDR1 is SNHLY, CDR2 FYNNEI. The CDR3 DNA sequence: TGTGCCAGCAGTGAACGGGGATGGACTGAAGCTTTCTTT. Protein sequence: CASSERGWTEAFF.

This clonotype has ten or more counts. The chain joins TRBV11-2 to TRBJ2-7; D remains unclear. Trimming removed 0 bases from V and 5 bases from J, with 14 bases in between. Germline lookup yields CDR1 SGHAT and CDR2 FQNNGV. The CDR3 spans 15 residues. The CDR3 here is CASSLEVGWSHEQYF. The DNA of the CDR3 is TGTGCCAGCAGCTTAGAGGTCGGGTGGAGCCACGAGCAGTACTTC.

V usage is TRBV24-1 and J usage is TRBJ2-3; tentatively, D is TRBD1 (6 bases). Germline-derived CDR1 and CDR2 are KGHDR and SFDVKD. The CDR3 runs to 16 residues. Trimming removed 3 bases at V and 2 bases at J, with 14 bases between. The CDR3 region has the DNA TGTGCCACCAGTGATACAGGGACGACATCCACAGATACGCAGTATTTT. Its translation: CATSDTGTTSTDTQYF.

The chain carries TRBV12-3 or TRBV12-4 and TRBJ1-2; 7 bases agree with TRBD1. With V trimmed by 6 bases and J by 3 bases, 4 bases remained unmatched. The CDR3 is 13 residues long. The CDR3: CASRIGQDYGYTF. The CDR3 DNA reads TGTGCCAGCAGGATCGGACAGGACTATGGCTACACCTTC.

This clonotype was detected many times. The chain links TRBV7-6 to TRBJ1-4; tentatively, D is TRBD1 (5 bases). The germline V gene encodes CDR1 SGHVS and CDR2 FNYEAQ. There are 13 residues in the CDR3. Trimming took 5 bases from V and 8 from J, leaving 12 bases between them. CDR3 nucleotide sequence: TGTGCCAGCAGCCCTAGGGAGGGGGAAAAACTGTTTTTT. It yields the protein CASSPREGEKLFF. Full variable domain (remainder filled in from reference TRBV7-6 and TRBJ1-4): GAGVSQSPRYKVTKRGQDVALRCDPISGHVSLYWYRQALGQGPEFLTYFNYEAQQDKSGLPNDRFSAERPEGSISTLTIQRTEQRDSAMYRCASSPREGEKLFFGSGTQLSVL.

The rearrangement links TRBV9 to TRBJ1-4; the match to TRBD1 covers 12 bases. Germline CDR1 and CDR2: SGDLS and YYNGEE. Trimming cost V 0 bases and J 8 bases; bases outside gene matches: 2. The CDR3 totals 15 residues. The CDR3 coding sequence is TGTGCCAGCAGCGTAGGGGACAGGGGGCAGGAAAAACTGTTTTTT. Its protein is CASSVGDRGQEKLFF.

This clonotype showed up just once. It may be a read error: a sequence one base away is much more abundant. Since no conserved phenylalanine or tryptophan closes the CDR3, a read error is the likely cause. This chain connects TRBV12-3 or TRBV12-4 to TRBJ2-7; possibly TRBD1 or TRBD2 for D (5 bases each). Trimming shortened V by 3 bases and J by 6 bases, and 18 bases separated the two germline ends. The CDR3 has 15 residues. The CDR3: CASSFFRGERGEQYL. The DNA of the CDR3 is TGTGCCAGCAGTTTTTTCCGGGGAGAGAGGGGCGAGCAGTACCTC.

CDR3 loop: CASSLVGGGAGEQFF. The DNA for the CDR3 is TGTGCCAGCAGCTTAGTCGGCGGGGGGGCAGGTGAGCAGTTCTTC. This chain uses TRBV7-6 with TRBJ2-1; TRBD2 agrees at 9 bases. The CDR3 has 15 residues. Germline lookup yields CDR1 SGHVS and CDR2 FNYEAQ. J gave up 9 bases and V 1 base, and 7 bases lay outside the gene matches.

V is TRBV9 and J is TRBJ2-3; D possibly corresponds to TRBD2 (6 bases). Trimming removed 4 bases at V and 8 bases at J, with 20 bases between. Germline V CDR1 and CDR2: SGDLS, YYNGEE. The CDR3 contains 15 residues. The CDR3 DNA sequence: TGTGCCAGCAGCAAAGATAGGGGACCGGAGGGTACGCAGTATTTT. The encoded protein is CASSKDRGPEGTQYF.

The chain joins TRBV2 to TRBJ1-1; TRBD1 matches at 8 bases. Trimming took 9 bases from V and 2 from J; bases not matched to a gene: 8. The CDR3 consists of 14 residues. Germline-derived CDR1 and CDR2 are SNHLY and FYNNEI. This CDR3 reads CARGFDRGNTEAFF. CDR3 coding DNA: TGTGCCAGGGGGTTCGACAGGGGCAACACTGAAGCTTTCTTT.

The rearrangement links TRBV24-1 to TRBJ2-2, with D perhaps matching TRBD2 (6 bases). The CDR3 length is 17 residues. V was pared by 3 bases and J by 2 bases, with 15 bases between. From germline, CDR1 is KGHDR and CDR2 SFDVKD. The CDR3 coding sequence is TGTGCCACCAGTGATCCGTCCGGGACTCCCAACACCGGGGAGCTGTTTTTT. Translating gives CATSDPSGTPNTGELFF.

This clonotype was seen once. J is TRBJ1-3 and V is TRBV5-6, with D uncertain. Germline CDR1 and CDR2: SGHDT and YYEEEE. The CDR3 contains 15 residues. With 4 bases removed from V and 1 base from J, the gap between germline ends came to 12 bases. CDR3 in amino acids: CASSPPRTSGNTIYF. CDR3 coding DNA: TGTGCCAGCAGCCCACCGCGGACGTCTGGAAACACCATATATTTT.

The chain links TRBV15 to TRBJ1-6; no reliable D call. This CDR3 is 14 amino acids long. CDR1 and CDR2 (germline): LNHNV, YYDKDF (reference sequence). V was shortened by 0 bases and J by 7 bases, with 7 bases between the two germline ends. CDR3 nucleotides: TGTGCCACCAGCAGAGAGGCAGAGAATTCACCCCTCCACTTT. Translation: CATSREAENSPLHF.

This clonotype has at least ten counts. This chain uses TRBV19 with TRBJ2-5; D is possibly TRBD1 (6 bases). From germline, CDR1 is LNHDA and CDR2 SQIVND (reference sequence). Between the trimmed V and J ends, which lost 6 bases and 9 bases, there was a span of 23 bases. This CDR3 contains 15 residues. CDR3 in DNA: TGTGCCAGTAGGAGAACCGGGACACCCGACGTGGCCCAGTACTTC. Encoded protein: CASRRTGTPDVAQYF.

The CDR3 coding sequence is TGTGCCAGCAGCGTCACCGGGACAGGGGGCTTCACCGGGGAGCTGTTTTTT. Its protein product is CASSVTGTGGFTGELFF. This chain joins TRBV9 and TRBJ2-2; 12 bases line up with TRBD1. V shed 2 bases, J shed 4 bases, and the junction held 6 bases outside the gene matches. The CDR3 runs 17 residues. Germline CDR1 SGDLS, CDR2 YYNGEE.